This T cell receptor (beta chain) was found in a study of blood T cell repertoires in COVID-19. At the level of the study: T cells, B-cell-depleted T cells, or PBMCs supplied cDNA or gDNA.

Using immunoSEQ multiplex PCR, the repertoire was profiled, and TCRdb retains in-frame clones only, with some absent. Of around 450,000 clones listed, about 85% are singletons. The trim removed 6 bases at V and 2 bases at J, leaving 6 bases unmatched. Germline assignment: CDR1 KGHSH and CDR2 LQKENI. This CDR3 region has 15 residues. V is TRBV18 and J is TRBJ2-1, with TRBD1 matching over 8 bases. This receptor was identified in a woman under 30 who had recovered from COVID-19. The specimen was PBMCs or T cells enriched from blood (not recorded which). CDR3 sequence (DNA): TGTGCCAGCTCCCATGGGACAGGTACCTACAATGAGCAGTTCTTC. Protein: CASSHGTGTYNEQFF. Complete variable domain (other parts from reference TRBV18 and TRBJ2-1): NAGVMQNPRHLVRRRGQEARLRCSPMKGHSHVYWYRQLPEEGLKFMVYLQKENIIDESGMPKERFSAEFPKEGPSILRIQQVVRGDSAAYFCASSHGTGTYNEQFFGPGTRLTVL.